Following are 32 T cell receptor beta chains from one sample sequenced in a study of identical twins. MiXCR was run by TCRdb on the 5' RACE reads, yielding one entry per CDR3 protein. The table lists about 570,000 distinct CDR3 sequences, more than 9% of them singletons. These data were also reused for a study on yellow fever vaccine responses in identical twins.

The source material was PBMCs. These receptors were taken from a woman under 30 in good health.

The chain couples TRBV12-3 or TRBV12-4 to TRBJ2-7; D may be TRBD1 (6 bases). V was clipped by 7 bases and J by 6 bases, with 16 bases between them. The CDR3 loop spans 13 amino acids. The CDR3 reads CASTLGGRAEQYF. CDR3 in DNA: TGTGCCAGCACCCTAGGGGGTCGTGCCGAGCAGTACTTC.

This clonotype was picked up a small number of times. The chain uses TRBV6-2 or TRBV6-3 and TRBJ2-3; the match to TRBD2 covers 9 bases. Trimming cost V 4 bases and J 2 bases; bases outside gene matches: 7. The CDR3 has 16 amino acids. Germline loops: CDR1 MNHEY, CDR2 SVGEGT. The CDR3 loop is CASSSLTSGYTDTQYF. CDR3 DNA: TGTGCCAGCAGTTCTCTGACTAGCGGCTACACAGATACGCAGTATTTT.

This clonotype was seen only a few times. J is TRBJ1-5 and V is TRBV29-1, with a tentative D call TRBD1 (5 bases). V dropped 6 bases and J dropped 5 bases, with 11 bases sitting between them. Looked up from germline, CDR1 is SQVTM and CDR2 is ANQGSEA. The CDR3 covers 12 residues. The DNA for the CDR3 is TGCAGCGTCAGGGAGGGAGATCAGCCCCAGCATTTT. This gives the protein CSVREGDQPQHF.

The chain has TRBV5-1 and TRBJ1-4; D is perhaps TRBD1 (5 bases). The V gene's germline CDR1 is SGHRS and CDR2 YFSETQ. Trimming took 4 bases from V and 7 from J, leaving 17 bases between them. The length of the CDR3 is 15 residues. CDR3 sequence reads: CASSLRGGEAEKLFF. For the CDR3, the DNA is TGCGCCAGCAGCCTCCGGGGAGGGGAGGCTGAAAAACTGTTTTTT.

The V and J genes are TRBV20-1 and TRBJ1-5; D not resolved. CDR1 is DFQATT and CDR2 is SNEGSKA in the germline V gene (reference sequence). V was shortened by 6 bases and J by 0 bases, with 9 bases between the two germline ends. The CDR3 covers 13 residues. Here the CDR3 reads CSAHRDSNQPQHF. In DNA form, the CDR3 reads TGCAGTGCACACCGGGATAGCAATCAGCCCCAGCATTTT.

The chain employs TRBV3-1 and TRBJ2-1; 10 nucleotides align to TRBD2. V gave up 0 bases and J gave up 6 bases; unmatched junction bases: 5. Germline CDR1 and CDR2: LGHDT and YNNKEL (reference sequence). The CDR3 spans 16 residues. CDR3 sequence reads: CASSQERTSGSNEQFF. The CDR3 region has the DNA TGTGCCAGCAGCCAAGAGCGGACTAGCGGTTCCAATGAGCAGTTCTTC.

This clonotype was found many times. The chain links TRBV20-1 to TRBJ1-1; D gene unclear. The germline CDR1 and CDR2 sequences are DFQATT and SNEGSKA (reference sequence). Trimming cost V 0 bases and J 11 bases, with 19 bases left between them. The CDR3 covers 14 residues. CDR3 sequence (DNA): TGCAGTGCTAGAGATCAATCGGACCGGGCTCGGGCTTTCTTT. It encodes CSARDQSDRARAFF.

This clonotype was found many times. The chain recombines TRBV5-1 with TRBJ2-5; D is unresolved. This CDR3 has 14 residues. Per germline, CDR1 SGHRS and CDR2 YFSETQ. Trimming pared 0 bases from V and 2 bases from J, leaving 8 bases between. The CDR3 sequence: CASSLDGRQETQYF. CDR3 DNA: TGCGCCAGCAGCTTGGACGGCCGACAAGAGACCCAGTACTTC.

This clonotype was observed a handful of times. The rearrangement links TRBV29-1 to TRBJ2-1; D call uncertain. V was clipped by 8 bases and J by 4 bases, with 18 bases between them. This CDR3 has 14 residues. The germline gives CDR1 SQVTM, CDR2 ANQGSEA. CDR3 sequence: CSTLGIGVYNEQFF. The CDR3 nucleotides read TGCAGCACTCTAGGGATTGGAGTTTACAATGAGCAGTTCTTC.

The chain combines TRBV9 with TRBJ2-5; 8 nucleotides align to TRBD2. V was clipped by 0 bases and J by 7 bases; unmatched bases: 8. Germline CDR1 is SGDLS and CDR2 is YYNGEE. The CDR3 spans 15 residues. The CDR3, as DNA: TGTGCCAGCAGCGTAGGAGCGGGGGCAAGAGGGACCCAGTACTTC. Its translation is CASSVGAGARGTQYF.

This clonotype was counted a few times. The chain is built from TRBV11-1 and TRBJ2-5, with D hard to call. From germline, CDR1 is SGHAT and CDR2 FQDESV (reference sequence). Trimming took off 1 base at V and 2 bases at J, with 8 bases between the two ends. This CDR3 has 14 residues. CDR3 sequence: CASSLGFGQETQYF. The CDR3 bases are TGTGCCAGCAGCTTAGGGTTCGGTCAAGAGACCCAGTACTTC.

This clonotype was detected a few times. The chain links TRBV6-1 to TRBJ1-6; 7 bases are a match to TRBD1. V lost 7 bases and J lost 5; bases outside the gene matches: 8. The CDR3 runs 15 residues. Germline CDR1 MNHNS, CDR2 SASEGT. Written as DNA, the CDR3 is TGTGCCAGCATGCTCTCGGGACAGAATAATTCACCCCTCCACTTT. Residues: CASMLSGQNNSPLHF.

This clonotype was observed many times. The chain uses TRBV14 and TRBJ1-2; TRBD1 matches at 8 bases. The V gene end was trimmed by 4 bases and the J gene end by 7 bases; junction bases not matched to a gene: 14. Per the germline V gene, CDR1 is SGHDN and CDR2 is FVKESK. This CDR3 has 16 amino acids. The CDR3 coding sequence is TGTGCCAGCAGCCCCATCGGGACAGGAAAAATTGCTGGCTACACCTTC. It is translated as CASSPIGTGKIAGYTF.

In this sample, this clonotype turned up a few times. V usage is TRBV12-3 or TRBV12-4 and J usage is TRBJ2-1; D not certain. Trimming took off 7 bases at V and 10 bases at J, with 17 bases between the two ends. There are 13 residues in the CDR3. The CDR3 region is CASTPARRLEQFF. The CDR3 bases are TGTGCCAGCACGCCTGCAAGGCGGTTGGAGCAGTTCTTC.

This clonotype was recorded at least ten times. V is TRBV6-5 and J is TRBJ2-7; TRBD1 matches 9 bases. The germline V gene has CDR1 MNHEY and CDR2 SVGAGI. With V trimmed by 2 bases and J by 5 bases, 4 bases remained unmatched. The CDR3 loop spans 14 amino acids. The CDR3 spells CASSYVTGGDEQYF. CDR3 coding DNA: TGTGCCAGCAGTTACGTGACAGGGGGTGACGAGCAGTACTTC.

The J gene is TRBJ2-2, the V gene TRBV11-2; TRBD2 matches 15 bases. Trimming at V came to 2 bases and at J to 7 bases, leaving 8 bases not matched to a gene. This CDR3 spans 18 amino acids. Germline values: CDR1 SGHAT, CDR2 FQNNGV. The CDR3 loop reads CASSLFSGTSGRNGELFF. The CDR3 DNA sequence: TGTGCCAGCAGCTTATTTTCCGGGACTAGCGGGAGGAACGGGGAGCTGTTTTTT.

This clonotype was seen at least ten times. J is TRBJ1-4 and V is TRBV5-1; the D is unclear. Per the germline V gene, CDR1 is SGHRS and CDR2 is YFSETQ. CDR3 length equals 14 residues. Trimming cost V 4 bases and J 1 base, with 8 bases left between them. CDR3: CASSIRGTNEKLFF. The CDR3 DNA reads as TGCGCCAGCAGCATACGGGGAACTAATGAAAAACTGTTTTTT.

This clonotype was observed a few times. The J gene is TRBJ2-3, the V gene TRBV10-3, with D uncertain. The CDR3 totals 16 residues. V shed 2 bases and J shed 0 bases, with 12 bases lying between them. CDR1 ENHRY and CDR2 SYGVKD come from the germline V gene. CDR3 sequence reads: CAISERVALSTDTQYF. Written as DNA, the CDR3 is TGTGCCATCAGTGAGCGGGTAGCCCTCAGCACAGATACGCAGTATTTT.

This clonotype was counted a few times. This chain connects TRBV28 to TRBJ2-1; D gene ambiguous. CDR3 size: 16 residues. Germline CDR1 MDHEN, CDR2 SYDVKM. V was pared by 4 bases and J by 4 bases, with 17 bases between. CDR3 DNA: TGTGCCAGCAGTTCCGCAGTCGCGGTTTATTACAATGAGCAGTTCTTC. Its translation is CASSSAVAVYYNEQFF.

V and J are TRBV27 and TRBJ1-1; D possibly corresponds to TRBD1 (5 bases). Germline assignment: CDR1 MNHEY and CDR2 SMNVEV (reference sequence). This CDR3 spans 13 amino acids. V was trimmed by 6 bases and J by 7 bases, leaving 15 bases between them. The CDR3 region is CASSPGGGLEAFF. DNA for the CDR3: TGTGCCAGCAGCCCCGGGGGTGGGCTTGAAGCTTTCTTT.

There are many counts of this clonotype. The chain couples TRBV5-1 to TRBJ1-4, with 10 nucleotides matching TRBD1. Germline V gene data show CDR1 as SGHRS and CDR2 as YFSETQ. Trimming removed 4 bases from V and 5 bases from J; junction bases left unmatched: 14. The CDR3 covers 18 residues. As DNA, the CDR3 is TGCGCCAGCAGCCTCTGGGGACAGGGGCGAAGTAGGAATGAAAAACTGTTTTTT. It yields the protein CASSLWGQGRSRNEKLFF. The variable domain in full, completed from reference TRBV5-1 and TRBJ1-4, reads KAGVTQTPRYLIKTRGQQVTLSCSPISGHRSVSWYQQTPGQGLQFLFEYFSETQRNKGNFPGRFSGRQFSNSRSEMNVSTLELGDSALYLCASSLWGQGRSRNEKLFFGSGTQLSVL.

There are a few counts of this clonotype. The chain employs TRBV2 and TRBJ2-5; D might be TRBD1 or TRBD2, each matching 5 bases. This CDR3 is built from 15 residues. The V and J ends lost 6 bases and 5 bases respectively, with 19 bases between them. Germline V gene data show CDR1 as SNHLY and CDR2 as FYNNEI. The CDR3 spells CASSAERDQRETQYF. CDR3 DNA: TGTGCCAGCAGCGCAGAAAGGGACCAGCGGGAGACCCAGTACTTC.

The chain couples TRBV14 to TRBJ2-2; 11 nucleotides match TRBD2. CDR1 and CDR2 from the germline V gene are SGHDN and FVKESK. The CDR3 loop spans 18 amino acids. The V gene end was trimmed by 5 bases and the J gene end by 1 base; junction bases not matched to a gene: 9. The CDR3 DNA follows: TGTGCCAGCAGCTCACCGGGACTAGCGGAGAGGAACACCGGGGAGCTGTTTTTT. Translation gives CASSSPGLAERNTGELFF.

At least ten counts were recorded for this clonotype. The chain is built from TRBV15 and TRBJ2-1, with 8 bases fitting TRBD2. Trimming cost V 3 bases and J 7 bases; bases outside gene matches: 8. Germline-derived CDR1 and CDR2 are LNHNV and YYDKDF (reference sequence). The CDR3 extends over 15 amino acids. CDR3 in amino acids: CATSRISGIGNEQFF. The DNA of the CDR3 is TGTGCCACCAGCAGGATTAGCGGGATCGGGAATGAGCAGTTCTTC.

The chain links TRBV3-1 to TRBJ2-3, with D perhaps matching TRBD2 (6 bases). Germline-derived CDR1 and CDR2 are LGHDT and YNNKEL (reference sequence). CDR3 length equals 13 residues. The germline V and J ends were trimmed by 0 bases and 14 bases, with 15 bases remaining between them. CDR3 sequence: CASSQDIPGLLYF. The CDR3 DNA sequence: TGTGCCAGCAGCCAAGATATCCCGGGACTGCTGTATTTT.

The rearrangement joins TRBV12-3 or TRBV12-4 to TRBJ1-1, with D perhaps TRBD1 (5 bases). The V end was cut by 0 bases, the J end by 1 base, with 6 bases between. CDR3 length equals 14 residues. Here the CDR3 DNA reads TGTGCCAGCAGTTTAGCAGGGGAGAACACTGAAGCTTTCTTT. This sequence encodes CASSLAGENTEAFF.

This clonotype was counted many times. The gene calls are TRBV7-2 and TRBJ2-6; 13 bases match TRBD2. Per the germline V gene, CDR1 is SGHTA and CDR2 is FQGNSA. Trimming took 0 bases from V and 3 from J; bases not matched to a gene: 5. CDR3 length: 19 amino acids. CDR3 sequence (DNA): TGTGCCAGCAGCTTAGCGGGACTAGCGGGATCGGTTGGGGCCAACGTCCTGACTTTC. As protein: CASSLAGLAGSVGANVLTF.

The chain links TRBV2 to TRBJ2-2; D is unclear. V lost 7 bases and J 6 bases, leaving 15 bases between the germline ends. The CDR3 loop spans 14 amino acids. CDR1 SNHLY and CDR2 FYNNEI come from the germline V gene. CDR3 in amino acids: CASTLSRGPGELFF. The CDR3 DNA reads TGTGCCAGCACCCTAAGTCGTGGACCCGGGGAGCTGTTTTTT.

This clonotype was counted between two and nine times. The chain employs TRBV7-9 and TRBJ2-5; no reliable D call. The germline V and J ends were trimmed by 0 bases and 2 bases, with 7 bases remaining between them. The V gene's germline CDR1 is SEHNR and CDR2 FQNEAQ (reference sequence). This CDR3 comprises 14 residues. The CDR3 DNA follows: TGTGCCAGCAGCTTAGCAGATACTCAAGAGACCCAGTACTTC. Translation gives CASSLADTQETQYF.

This rearrangement joins TRBV6-5 to TRBJ1-1; D is perhaps TRBD1 (5 bases). V lost 2 bases, J lost 3 bases, and 10 bases lay in between. This CDR3 has 14 residues. From germline, CDR1 is MNHEY and CDR2 SVGAGI. CDR3 nucleotides: TGTGCCAGCAGTTACCGCAGGGAATACACTGAAGCTTTCTTT. This sequence encodes CASSYRREYTEAFF.

In the case of this clonotype: It may be a read error: a sequence one base away is much more abundant. The chain joins TRBV10-1 to TRBJ2-1; D is unresolved. V shed 4 bases and J shed 4 bases, with 17 bases lying between them. CDR3 length equals 16 residues. Germline assignment: CDR1 WNHNN and CDR2 SYGVQD (reference sequence). For the CDR3, the DNA is TGCGCCAGCAGTGGGCCGGACGCTACCGGGTACAATGAGCAGTTCTTC. The encoded protein is CASSGPDATGYNEQFF.

The chain uses TRBV12-2 and TRBJ2-1; the table names TRBD1, a call not compared with the DNA. TRBV12-2 constitutes a pseudogene. There are 13 residues in the CDR3. The CDR3 coding sequence is TGTGCAAGAGGACAGGGGGCCTACAATGAGCAGTTCTTC. Its translation: CARGQGAYNEQFF.